This T cell receptor (beta chain) stems from a study of Ad26.COV2.S vaccination and SARS-CoV-2 variants. As for the study in general: Donor had been placed in the Ad26.COV2.S arm of the COV1001 trial. Dosing was one shot or two shots 56 days apart.

Note on this clone: Its target is not known.

Repertoires were generated with immunoSEQ multiplex PCR, while TCRdb's copy carries only in-frame clones and drops some. The sample records some 390,000 clones, around nine tenths being singletons. General observations from the study: The authors reported substantial breadth in spike-specific CD8+ and CD4+ T cell responses after vaccination. Whether participants received vaccine or placebo, their non-spike TCR breadth was similar.

Treatment meaning: about 20 received Ad26.COV2.S at low or high dose, single or two shots; roughly 5 received placebo; per-sample allocation not given. Following the first vaccine or placebo injection, samples were taken on day 63. The V end was cut by 2 bases, the J end by 2 bases, with 13 bases between. This CDR3 has 15 residues. Germline lookup yields CDR1 WNHNN and CDR2 SYGVQD (reference sequence). The source is a person aged 18-65 years who received the Ad26.COV2.S COVID-19 vaccine or a placebo. Material: peripheral blood, obtained in a trial of Ad26.COV2.S vaccine versus placebo. The rearrangement links TRBV10-1 to TRBJ2-7; D possibly corresponds to TRBD1 (6 bases). The CDR3 bases are TGCGCCAGCAGTGAGGTAGGGACACAAACCTACGAGCAGTACTTC. Translation: CASSEVGTQTYEQYF.